Sequencing of this T cell receptor (beta chain) was carried out in a study of cytomegalovirus exposure and HLA in healthy donors. The V segment lost 5 bases and the J segment 6 bases; nucleotides outside the gene matches: 5. This CDR3 region has 13 residues. Germline-derived CDR1 and CDR2 are LGHNA and YSLEER. With regard to this clone: The antigen remains unidentified.

This table comes from immunoSEQ multiplex PCR, and its TCRdb copy is limited to in-frame clones, with some not included. Of 150,000 to 180,000 clones detected, 75% to 90% appear once; the ten largest clones hold about 22%. Study-wide results and caveats: Cytomegalovirus association was assigned to 150 to 200 TCR beta chains. In vitro, three CMV-associated chains proved specific for CMV antigens.

The TCR was taken from a man younger than 30 in good health and CMV-seropositive. The J gene is TRBJ1-2, the V gene TRBV4-3, with 8 bases lining up with TRBD1. The sample taken for sequencing was PBMCs. CDR3 sequence (DNA): TGCGCCAGCAGCGGGACAGGCGAAGATGGCTACACCTTC. It yields the protein CASSGTGEDGYTF.